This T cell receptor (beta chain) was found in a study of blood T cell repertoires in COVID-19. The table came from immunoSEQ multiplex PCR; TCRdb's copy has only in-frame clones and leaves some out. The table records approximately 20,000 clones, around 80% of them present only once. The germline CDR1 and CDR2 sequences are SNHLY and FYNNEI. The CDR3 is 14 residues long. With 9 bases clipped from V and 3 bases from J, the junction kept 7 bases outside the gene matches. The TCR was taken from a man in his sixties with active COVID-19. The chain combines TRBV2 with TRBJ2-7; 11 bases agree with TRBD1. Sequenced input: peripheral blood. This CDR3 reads CASVRTGGGYEQYF. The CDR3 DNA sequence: TGTGCCAGTGTACGGACAGGGGGCGGCTACGAGCAGTACTTC.